This TCR beta chain is from a study of T-cell reconstitution after alpha-beta-depleted transplantation in children. Preparing the TCRbeta library involved the use of unique molecular identifiers. TCRdb fed the PCR reads into MiXCR, producing one record per CDR3 protein. The data contain some 640,000 distinct CDR3 sequences, around a sixth of them singletons. The germline V gene encodes CDR1 DFQATT and CDR2 SNEGSKA (reference sequence). This CDR3 is 17 amino acids long. The input for sequencing was PBMCs from the stem cell graft donor, taken from the stem cell graft. The clonotype was recovered from a human donor who donated a stem cell graft to a child with acute myeloid leukemia. V and J are TRBV20-1 and TRBJ2-7; 12 bases match TRBD2. This CDR3 reads CCARGRGGTSGYYEQYV. The CDR3 DNA sequence: TGCTGTGCTAGGGGGCGCGGGGGGACTAGCGGGTACTACGAGCAGTACGTC.